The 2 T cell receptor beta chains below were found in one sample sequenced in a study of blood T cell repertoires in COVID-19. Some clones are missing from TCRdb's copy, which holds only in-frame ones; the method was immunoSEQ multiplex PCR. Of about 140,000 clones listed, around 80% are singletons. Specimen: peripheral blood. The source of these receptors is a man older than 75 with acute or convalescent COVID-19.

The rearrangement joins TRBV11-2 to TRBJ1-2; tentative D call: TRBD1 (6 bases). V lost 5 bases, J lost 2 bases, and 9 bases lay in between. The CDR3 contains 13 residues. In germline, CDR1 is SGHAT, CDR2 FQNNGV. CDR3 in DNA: TGTGCCAGCAGCCTCGGGACAAACTATGGCTACACCTTC. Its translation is CASSLGTNYGYTF.

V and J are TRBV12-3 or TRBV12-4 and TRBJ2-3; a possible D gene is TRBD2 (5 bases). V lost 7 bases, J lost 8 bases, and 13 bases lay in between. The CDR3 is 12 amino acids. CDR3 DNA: TGTGCCAGCACTCTTCCCGCGGGTACGCAGTATTTT. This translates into CASTLPAGTQYF.